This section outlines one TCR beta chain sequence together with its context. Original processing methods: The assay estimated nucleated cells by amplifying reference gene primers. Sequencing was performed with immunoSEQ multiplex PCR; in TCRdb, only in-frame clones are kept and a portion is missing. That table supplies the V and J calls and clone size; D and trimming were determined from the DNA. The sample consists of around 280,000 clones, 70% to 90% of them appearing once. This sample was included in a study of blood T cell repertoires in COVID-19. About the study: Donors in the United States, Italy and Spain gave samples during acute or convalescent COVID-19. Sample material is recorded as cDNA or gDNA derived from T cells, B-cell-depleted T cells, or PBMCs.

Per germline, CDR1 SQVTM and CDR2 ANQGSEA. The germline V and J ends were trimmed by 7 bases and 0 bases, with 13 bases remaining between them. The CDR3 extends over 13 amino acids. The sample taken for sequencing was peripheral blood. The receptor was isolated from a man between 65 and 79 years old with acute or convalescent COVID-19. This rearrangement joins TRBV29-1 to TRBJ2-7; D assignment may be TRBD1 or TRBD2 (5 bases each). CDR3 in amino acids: CSAGRGSSYEQYF. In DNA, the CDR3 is TGCAGCGCGGGACGGGGAAGCTCCTACGAGCAGTACTTC.